This entry concerns a single T cell receptor (beta chain). This entry is derived from a study of T cell changes during pregnancy in multiple sclerosis. Clones were read by immunoSEQ multiplex PCR, and TCRdb kept only the in-frame ones, dropping some. The sample lists 20,000 to 25,000 clones, 85% to 95% occurring once. This CDR3 contains 18 residues. V dropped 2 bases and J dropped 5; count of bases not matched to a gene: 10. From germline, CDR1 is SNHLY and CDR2 FYNNEI. The sample here was CD4+ T cells from peripheral blood mononuclear cells, taken in the third trimester of pregnancy. The chain has TRBV2 and TRBJ2-3, with 13 bases fitting TRBD2. The sequence was collected from a female donor with multiple sclerosis, enrolled in a pregnancy study. CDR3 protein: CASSESPTSGGWGDTQYF. CDR3 nucleotides: TGTGCCAGCAGTGAATCCCCGACTAGCGGGGGGTGGGGAGATACGCAGTATTTT.